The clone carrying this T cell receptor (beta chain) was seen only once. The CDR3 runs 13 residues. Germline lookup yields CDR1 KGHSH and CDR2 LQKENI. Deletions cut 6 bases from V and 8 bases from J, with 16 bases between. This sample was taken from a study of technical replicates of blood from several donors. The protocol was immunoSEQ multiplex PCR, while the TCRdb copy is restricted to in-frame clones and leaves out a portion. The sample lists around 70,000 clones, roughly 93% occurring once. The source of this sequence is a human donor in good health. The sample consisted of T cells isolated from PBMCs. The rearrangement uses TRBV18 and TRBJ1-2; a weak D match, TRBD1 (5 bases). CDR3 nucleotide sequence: TGTGCCAGCTCGTCAGTAGTCGGGGGAGGCTACACCTTC. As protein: CASSSVVGGGYTF.